The 10 T cell receptor beta chains in this list originate from one sample, sequenced in a study of Ad26.COV2.S vaccination and SARS-CoV-2 variants. Here immunoSEQ multiplex PCR was the method, and the copy in TCRdb shows in-frame clones only, minus some. The repertoire holds about 350,000 clones, around 89% seen once, with around 6.1% in the top ten. Treatment denoted: 19 received Ad26.COV2.S at low or high dose, single or two shots; about 5 received placebo; per-sample allocation not given. Sampling took place 63 days after the first vaccine or placebo injection. Sequencing was performed on peripheral blood, taken in a trial of Ad26.COV2.S vaccine versus placebo. The origin of the receptors is a person aged 18-60 years who received the Ad26.COV2.S COVID-19 vaccine or a placebo.

The CDR3 loop reads CASRPQGLNTEAFF. The CDR3 DNA reads TGTGCCAGCAGACCACAGGGTCTTAACACTGAAGCTTTCTTT. J is TRBJ1-1 and V is TRBV3-1 (or the pseudogene TRBV3-2); tentatively, D is TRBD1 (6 bases). The CDR3 length is 14 residues. Germline CDR1 LGHDT, CDR2 YNNKEL (reference sequence). The V end lost 6 bases, the J end lost 2 bases, and 13 bases lay between the germline ends.

The chain has TRBV7-8 and TRBJ1-2; D is unclear. CDR3 length equals 16 residues. Germline V CDR1 and CDR2: SGHVS, FQNEAQ. The V and J ends lost 4 bases and 3 bases respectively, with 18 bases between them. CDR3 coding DNA: TGTGCCAGCAGCTCCCGTTGGACCGAGAGCGACTATGGCTACACCTTC. Amino acids: CASSSRWTESDYGYTF.

This clone turned up a few times. V gene TRBV18 combines with J gene TRBJ2-7, with D uncertain. Looked up from germline, CDR1 is KGHSH and CDR2 is LQKENI. The CDR3 covers 10 residues. V gave up 3 bases and J gave up 8 bases, with 5 bases separating them. The chain's CDR3 is CASSPLKQYF. DNA of the CDR3: TGTGCCAGCTCACCCCTGAAGCAGTACTTC.

This clone is a singleton in its sample. The chain carries TRBV4-1 and TRBJ1-1; maybe TRBD1 (5 bases). From germline, CDR1 is MGHRA and CDR2 YSYEKL. Trimming removed 5 bases at V and 10 bases at J, with 14 bases between. This CDR3 comprises 12 residues. In nucleotides, the CDR3 is TGCGCCAGCAGCGTTGAAGGGACTAGAGCTTTCTTT. Translated, it gives CASSVEGTRAFF.

The CDR3 DNA is TGTGCCAGCAGCCAAGGTATCGGGGAACTGTTTTTT. Its translation is CASSQGIGELFF. V gene TRBV3-1 (or the pseudogene TRBV3-2) combines with J gene TRBJ1-4; D unclear. The length of the CDR3 is 12 residues. Germline CDR1 and CDR2: LGHDT and YNNKEL (reference sequence). V lost 1 base to trimming and J lost 12 bases, with 9 bases between them.

The chain is built from TRBV27 and TRBJ2-7; tentatively, D is TRBD1 (6 bases). Germline CDR1 is MNHEY and CDR2 is SMNVEV (reference sequence). The CDR3 loop spans 15 amino acids. The V and J ends lost 4 bases and 0 bases respectively, with 13 bases between them. The CDR3 DNA reads as TGTGCCAGCAGTTCACACAGGGCCAGCTCCTACGAGCAGTACTTC. Translation: CASSSHRASSYEQYF.

Note on this clone: The germline gene is not matched at one end of the junction; a read error may be the cause. The gene calls are TRBV3-1 (or the pseudogene TRBV3-2) and TRBJ1-3; D not certain. This CDR3 spans 16 amino acids. The germline gives CDR1 LGHDT, CDR2 YNNKEL (reference sequence). CDR3 protein: CASSQGLGGSGNTIYF. The CDR3 DNA reads TGTGCCAGCAGTCAAGGACTAGGAGGGTCTGGAAACACCATATATTTT.

V usage is TRBV15 and J usage is TRBJ2-3; 8 nucleotides line up with TRBD1. With 0 bases clipped from V and 6 bases from J, the junction kept 11 bases outside the gene matches. Germline V gene sequence: CDR1 LNHNV, CDR2 YYDKDF (reference sequence). CDR3 size: 17 residues. The CDR3 nucleotides read TGTGCCACCAGCAGAGAGGGGACAGGCTTCATTATGGATACGCAGTATTTT. Translation gives CATSREGTGFIMDTQYF.

The J gene is TRBJ2-7, the V gene TRBV28; perhaps TRBD2 as D (7 bases). This CDR3 has 19 amino acids. Germline-derived CDR1 and CDR2 are MDHEN and SYDVKM. The V end lost 3 bases, the J end lost 2 bases, and 26 bases lay between the germline ends. The CDR3 spells CASSLSSWGGQRSTYEQYF. Written as DNA, the CDR3 is TGTGCCAGCAGTTTGTCGTCGTGGGGGGGGCAGCGAAGCACCTACGAGCAGTACTTC.

The rearrangement joins TRBV6-6 to TRBJ1-5; a weak D match, TRBD1 (6 bases). Per germline, CDR1 MNHNY and CDR2 SVGAGI (reference sequence). V was clipped by 7 bases and J by 6 bases, with 19 bases between them. This CDR3 comprises 15 residues. The CDR3 protein is CASTKTGLAGQPQHF. In DNA, the CDR3 is TGTGCCAGCACTAAGACAGGCTTGGCGGGTCAGCCCCAGCATTTT.